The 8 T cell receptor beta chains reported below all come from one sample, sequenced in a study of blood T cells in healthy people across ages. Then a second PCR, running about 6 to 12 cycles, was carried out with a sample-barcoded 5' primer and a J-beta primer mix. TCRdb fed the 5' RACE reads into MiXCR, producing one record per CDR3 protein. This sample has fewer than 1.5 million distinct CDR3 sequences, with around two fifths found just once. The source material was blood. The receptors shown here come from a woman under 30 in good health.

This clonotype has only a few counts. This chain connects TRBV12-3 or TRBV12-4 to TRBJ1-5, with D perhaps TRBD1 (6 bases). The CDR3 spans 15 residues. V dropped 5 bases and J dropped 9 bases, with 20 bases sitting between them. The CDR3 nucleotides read TGTGCCAGCAGTCCTCGGACAGAGCCAGTACGGCCCCAGCATTTT. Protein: CASSPRTEPVRPQHF.

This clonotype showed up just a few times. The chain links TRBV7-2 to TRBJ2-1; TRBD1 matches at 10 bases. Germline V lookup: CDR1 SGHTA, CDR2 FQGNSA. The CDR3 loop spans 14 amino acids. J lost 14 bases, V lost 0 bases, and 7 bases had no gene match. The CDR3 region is CASSLATGGVEEFF. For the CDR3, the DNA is TGTGCCAGCAGCTTAGCGACAGGGGGCGTCGAGGAGTTCTTC.

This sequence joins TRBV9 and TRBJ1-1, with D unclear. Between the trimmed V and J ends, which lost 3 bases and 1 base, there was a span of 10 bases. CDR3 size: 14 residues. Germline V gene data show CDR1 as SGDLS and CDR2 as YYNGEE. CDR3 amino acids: CASSGRTENTEAFF. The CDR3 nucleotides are TGTGCCAGCAGCGGTCGGACCGAGAACACTGAAGCTTTCTTT.

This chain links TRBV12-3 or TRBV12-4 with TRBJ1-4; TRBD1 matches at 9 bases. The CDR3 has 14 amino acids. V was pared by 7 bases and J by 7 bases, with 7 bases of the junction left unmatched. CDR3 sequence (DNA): TGTGCCAGCACCAACGGACAGGGGAGTGAAAAACTGTTTTTT. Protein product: CASTNGQGSEKLFF.

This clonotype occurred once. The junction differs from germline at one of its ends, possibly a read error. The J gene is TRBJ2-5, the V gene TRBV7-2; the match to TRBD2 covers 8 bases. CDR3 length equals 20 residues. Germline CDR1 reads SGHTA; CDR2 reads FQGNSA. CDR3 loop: CATSLRPILTTSGRQETQYF. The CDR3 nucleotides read TGTGCCACCAGCTTAAGGCCCATCCTGACTACTAGCGGCCGACAAGAGACCCAGTACTTC. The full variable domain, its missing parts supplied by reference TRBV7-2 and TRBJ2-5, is GAGVSQSPSNKVTEKGKDVELRCDPISGHTALYWYRQSLGQGLEFLIYFQGNSAPDKSGLPSDRFSAERTGGSVSTLTIQRTQQEDSAVYLCATSLRPILTTSGRQETQYFGPGTRLLVL.

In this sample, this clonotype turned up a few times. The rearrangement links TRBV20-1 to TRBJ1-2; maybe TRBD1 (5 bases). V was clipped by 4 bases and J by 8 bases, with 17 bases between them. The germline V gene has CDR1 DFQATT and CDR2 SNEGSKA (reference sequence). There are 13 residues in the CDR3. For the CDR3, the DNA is TGCAGTGCTATTTTTGGCCCATCAGGGGGCTACACCTTC. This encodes CSAIFGPSGGYTF.

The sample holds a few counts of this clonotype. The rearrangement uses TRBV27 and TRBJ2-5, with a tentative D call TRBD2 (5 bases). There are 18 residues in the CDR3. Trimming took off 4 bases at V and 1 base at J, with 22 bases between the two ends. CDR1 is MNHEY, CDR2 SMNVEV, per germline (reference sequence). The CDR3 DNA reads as TGTGCCAGCAGTTATAAACGCTTCGTGGGAGATATCCAAGAGACCCAGTACTTC. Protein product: CASSYKRFVGDIQETQYF.

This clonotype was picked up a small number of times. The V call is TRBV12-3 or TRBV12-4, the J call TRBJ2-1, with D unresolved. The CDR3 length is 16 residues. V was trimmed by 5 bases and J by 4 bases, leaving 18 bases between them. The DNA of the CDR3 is TGTGCCAGCAGTCCTACCCCCCCGTATCCATACAATGAGCAGTTCTTC. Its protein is CASSPTPPYPYNEQFF.